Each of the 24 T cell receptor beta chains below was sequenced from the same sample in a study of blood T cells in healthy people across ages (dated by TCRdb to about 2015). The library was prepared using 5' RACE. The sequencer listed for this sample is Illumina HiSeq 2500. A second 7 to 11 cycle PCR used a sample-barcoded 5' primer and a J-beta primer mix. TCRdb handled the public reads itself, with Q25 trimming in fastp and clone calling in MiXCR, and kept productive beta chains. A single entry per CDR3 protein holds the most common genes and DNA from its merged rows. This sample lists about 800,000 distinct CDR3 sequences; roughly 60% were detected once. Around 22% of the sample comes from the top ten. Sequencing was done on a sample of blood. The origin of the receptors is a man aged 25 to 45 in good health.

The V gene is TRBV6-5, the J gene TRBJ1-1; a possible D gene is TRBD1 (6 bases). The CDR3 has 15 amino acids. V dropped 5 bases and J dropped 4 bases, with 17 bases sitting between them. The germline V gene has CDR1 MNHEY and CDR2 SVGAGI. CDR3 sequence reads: CASSQATGKFTEAFF. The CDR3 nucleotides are TGTGCCAGCAGTCAAGCGACAGGTAAATTCACTGAAGCTTTCTTT.

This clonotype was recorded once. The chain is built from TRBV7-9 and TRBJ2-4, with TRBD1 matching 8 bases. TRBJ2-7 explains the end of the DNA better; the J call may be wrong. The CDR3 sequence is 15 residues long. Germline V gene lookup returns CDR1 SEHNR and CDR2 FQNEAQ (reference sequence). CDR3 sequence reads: CASSLGQGATYEQYF. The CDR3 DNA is TGTGCCAGCAGCTTAGGTCAGGGGGCCACCTACGAGCAGTACTTC.

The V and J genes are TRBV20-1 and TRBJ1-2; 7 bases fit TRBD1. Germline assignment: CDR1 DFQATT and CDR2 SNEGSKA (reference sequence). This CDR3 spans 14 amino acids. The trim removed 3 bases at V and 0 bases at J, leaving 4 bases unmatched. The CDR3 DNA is TGCAGTGCTAGGGACAGGCGTACTAACTATGGCTACACCTTC. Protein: CSARDRRTNYGYTF.

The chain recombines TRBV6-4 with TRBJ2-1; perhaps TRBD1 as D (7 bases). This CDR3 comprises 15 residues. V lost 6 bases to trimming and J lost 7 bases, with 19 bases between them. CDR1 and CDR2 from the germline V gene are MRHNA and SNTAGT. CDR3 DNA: TGTGCCAGCAGCCCCTCCCGACAGGGAGGTAATGAGCAGTTCTTC. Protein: CASSPSRQGGNEQFF.

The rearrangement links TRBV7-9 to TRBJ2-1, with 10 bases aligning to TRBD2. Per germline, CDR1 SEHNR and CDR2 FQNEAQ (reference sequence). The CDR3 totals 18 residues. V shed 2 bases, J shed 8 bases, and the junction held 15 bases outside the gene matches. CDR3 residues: CASSLPSGSSLFGYEQFF. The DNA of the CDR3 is TGTGCCAGCAGCTTACCTAGCGGGAGTTCCTTATTCGGCTATGAGCAGTTCTTC.

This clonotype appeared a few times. CDR3 in amino acids: CASSLEGRDEQFF. The CDR3 DNA sequence: TGTGCCAGCAGCTTAGAGGGGAGGGATGAGCAGTTCTTC. The J gene is TRBJ2-1, the V gene TRBV7-2; 7 nucleotides match TRBD2. V was clipped by 1 base and J by 8 bases; unmatched bases: 2. The CDR3 is 13 amino acids. Germline CDR1 and CDR2: SGHTA and FQGNSA.

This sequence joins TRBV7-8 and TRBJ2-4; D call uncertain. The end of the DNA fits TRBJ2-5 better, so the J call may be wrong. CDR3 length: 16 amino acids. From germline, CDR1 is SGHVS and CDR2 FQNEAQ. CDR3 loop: CASSLDGGPGWETQYF. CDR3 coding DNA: TGTGCCAGCAGCTTAGATGGCGGCCCTGGATGGGAGACCCAGTACTTC.

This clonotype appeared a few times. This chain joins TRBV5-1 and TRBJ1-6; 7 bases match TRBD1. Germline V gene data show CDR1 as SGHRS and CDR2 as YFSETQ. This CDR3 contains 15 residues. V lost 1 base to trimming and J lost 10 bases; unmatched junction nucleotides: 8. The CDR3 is CASSLRQGSGSPLHF. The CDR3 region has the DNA TGCGCCAGCAGCTTGAGACAGGGTTCGGGGTCACCCCTCCACTTT.

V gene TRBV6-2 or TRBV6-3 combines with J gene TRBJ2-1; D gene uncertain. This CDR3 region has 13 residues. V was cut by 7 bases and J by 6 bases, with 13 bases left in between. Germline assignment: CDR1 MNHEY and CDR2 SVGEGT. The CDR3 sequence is CASTVVWGNEQFF. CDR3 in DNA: TGTGCCAGCACCGTCGTGTGGGGCAATGAGCAGTTCTTC.

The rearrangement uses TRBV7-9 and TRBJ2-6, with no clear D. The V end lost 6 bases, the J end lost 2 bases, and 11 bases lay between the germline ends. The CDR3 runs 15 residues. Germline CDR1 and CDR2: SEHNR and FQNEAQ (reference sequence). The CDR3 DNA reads TGTGCCAGCAGTCCTGCAGTAGCTGGGGCCAACGTCCTGACTTTC. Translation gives CASSPAVAGANVLTF.

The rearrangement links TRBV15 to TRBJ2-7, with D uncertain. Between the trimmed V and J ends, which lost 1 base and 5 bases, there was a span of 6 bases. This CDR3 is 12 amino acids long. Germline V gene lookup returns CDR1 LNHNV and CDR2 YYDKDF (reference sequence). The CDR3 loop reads CATSRAVDEQYF. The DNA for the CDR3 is TGTGCCACCAGCAGAGCCGTGGACGAGCAGTACTTC.

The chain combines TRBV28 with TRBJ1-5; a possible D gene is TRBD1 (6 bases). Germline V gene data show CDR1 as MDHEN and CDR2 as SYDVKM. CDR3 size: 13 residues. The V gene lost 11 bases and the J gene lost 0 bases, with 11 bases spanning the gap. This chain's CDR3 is CAGGGNSNQPQHF. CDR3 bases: TGTGCCGGAGGGGGGAATAGCAATCAGCCCCAGCATTTT.

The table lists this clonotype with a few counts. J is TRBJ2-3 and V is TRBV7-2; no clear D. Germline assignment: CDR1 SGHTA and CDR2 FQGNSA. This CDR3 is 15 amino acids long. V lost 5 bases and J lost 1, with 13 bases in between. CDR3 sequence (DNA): TGTGCCAGCAGCCCCGGACGTCACCGCACAGATACGCAGTATTTT. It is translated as CASSPGRHRTDTQYF.

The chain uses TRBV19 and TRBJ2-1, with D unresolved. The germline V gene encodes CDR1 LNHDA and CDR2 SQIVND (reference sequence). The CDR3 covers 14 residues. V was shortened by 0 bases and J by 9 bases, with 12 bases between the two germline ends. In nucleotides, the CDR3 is TGTGCCAGTAGTATAGATATCGTTTCCCCTGAGCAGTTCTTC. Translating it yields CASSIDIVSPEQFF.

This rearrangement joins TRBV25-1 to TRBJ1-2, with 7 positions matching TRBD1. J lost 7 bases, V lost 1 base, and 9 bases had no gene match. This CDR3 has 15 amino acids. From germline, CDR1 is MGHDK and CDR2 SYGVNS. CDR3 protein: CASSESWTGPAGYTF. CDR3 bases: TGTGCCAGCAGTGAATCTTGGACAGGCCCCGCTGGCTACACCTTC.

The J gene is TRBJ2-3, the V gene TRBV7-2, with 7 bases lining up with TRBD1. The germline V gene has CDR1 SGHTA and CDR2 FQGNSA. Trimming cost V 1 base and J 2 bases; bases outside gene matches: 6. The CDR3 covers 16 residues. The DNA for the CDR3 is TGTGCCAGCAGCTTAGAGTCCACAGGGGCCACAGATACGCAGTATTTT. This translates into CASSLESTGATDTQYF.

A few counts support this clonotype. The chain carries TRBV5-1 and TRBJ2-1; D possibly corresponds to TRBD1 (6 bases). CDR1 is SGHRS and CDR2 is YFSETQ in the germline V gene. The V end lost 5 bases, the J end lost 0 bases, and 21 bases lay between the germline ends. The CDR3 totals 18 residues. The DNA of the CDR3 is TGCGCCAGCAGTTTAATACCTTCCGGGACAAGCTCCTACAATGAGCAGTTCTTC. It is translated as CASSLIPSGTSSYNEQFF.

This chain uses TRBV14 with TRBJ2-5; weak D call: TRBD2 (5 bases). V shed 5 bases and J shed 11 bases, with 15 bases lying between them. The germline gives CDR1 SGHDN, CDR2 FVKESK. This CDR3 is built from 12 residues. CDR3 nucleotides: TGTGCCAGCAGCTCGGATGACTACGCGCAGTACTTC. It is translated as CASSSDDYAQYF.

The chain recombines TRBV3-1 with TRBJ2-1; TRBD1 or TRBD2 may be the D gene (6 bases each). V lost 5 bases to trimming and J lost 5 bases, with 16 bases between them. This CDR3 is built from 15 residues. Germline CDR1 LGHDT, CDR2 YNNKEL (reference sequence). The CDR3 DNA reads TGTGCCAGCAGCGACGGGGGCCGGGACCACAATGAGCAGTTCTTC. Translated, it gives CASSDGGRDHNEQFF.

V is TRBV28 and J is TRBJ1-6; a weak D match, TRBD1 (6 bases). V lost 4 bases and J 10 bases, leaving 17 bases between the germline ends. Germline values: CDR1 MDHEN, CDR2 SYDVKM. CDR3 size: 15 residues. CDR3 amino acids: CASSSIYRAYSPLHF. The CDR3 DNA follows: TGTGCCAGCAGTTCTATTTACAGGGCTTACTCACCCCTCCACTTT.

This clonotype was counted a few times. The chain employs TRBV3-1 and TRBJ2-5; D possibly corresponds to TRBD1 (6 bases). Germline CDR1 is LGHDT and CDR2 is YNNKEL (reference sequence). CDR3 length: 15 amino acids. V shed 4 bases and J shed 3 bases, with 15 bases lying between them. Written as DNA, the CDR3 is TGTGCCAGCAGCCGTCTAGGGGGTCTTGAAGAGACCCAGTACTTC. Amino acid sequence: CASSRLGGLEETQYF.

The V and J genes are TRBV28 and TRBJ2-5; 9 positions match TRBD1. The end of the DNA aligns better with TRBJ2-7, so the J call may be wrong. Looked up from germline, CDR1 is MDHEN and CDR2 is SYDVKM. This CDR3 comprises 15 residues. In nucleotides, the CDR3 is TGTGCCAGCACCGGGGGGACAGGGAGGCTCTACGAGCAGTACTTC. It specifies CASTGGTGRLYEQYF.

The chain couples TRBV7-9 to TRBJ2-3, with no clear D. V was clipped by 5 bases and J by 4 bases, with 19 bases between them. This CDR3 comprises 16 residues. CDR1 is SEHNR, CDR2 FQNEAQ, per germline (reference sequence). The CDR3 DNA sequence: TGTGCCAGCAGCGTAGGAGCCCGGGCTGCGGCAGATACGCAGTATTTT. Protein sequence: CASSVGARAAADTQYF.

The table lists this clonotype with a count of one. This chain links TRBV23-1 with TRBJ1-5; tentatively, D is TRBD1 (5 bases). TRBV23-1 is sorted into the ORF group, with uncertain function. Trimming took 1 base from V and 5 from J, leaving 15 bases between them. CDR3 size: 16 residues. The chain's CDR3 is CASSQCYRGRDQPQHF. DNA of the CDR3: TGCGCCAGCAGTCAATGTTATCGCGGCAGGGATCAGCCCCAGCATTTT.